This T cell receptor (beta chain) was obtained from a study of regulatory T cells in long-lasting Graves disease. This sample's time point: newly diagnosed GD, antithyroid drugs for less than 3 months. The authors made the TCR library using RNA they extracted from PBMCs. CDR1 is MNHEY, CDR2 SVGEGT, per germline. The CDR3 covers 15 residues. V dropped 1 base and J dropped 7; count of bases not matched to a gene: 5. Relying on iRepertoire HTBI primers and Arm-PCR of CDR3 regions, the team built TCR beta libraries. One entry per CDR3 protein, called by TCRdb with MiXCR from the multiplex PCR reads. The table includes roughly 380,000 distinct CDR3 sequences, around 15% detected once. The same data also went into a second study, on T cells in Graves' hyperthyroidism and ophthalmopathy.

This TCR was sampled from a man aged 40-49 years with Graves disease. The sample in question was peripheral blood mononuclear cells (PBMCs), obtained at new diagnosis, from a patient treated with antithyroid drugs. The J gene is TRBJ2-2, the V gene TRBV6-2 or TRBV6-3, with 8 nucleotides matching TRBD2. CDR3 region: CASSYFGGAVGELFF. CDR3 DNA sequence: TGTGCCAGCAGTTACTTCGGGGGGGCGGTCGGGGAGCTGTTTTTT.